This section outlines one T cell receptor (beta chain) sequence together with its context. What it recognizes is unknown. This sample is part of a study of cytomegalovirus exposure and HLA in healthy donors. Overall study results and limits: An analysis done earlier found most TCR beta V segments productive about 90% or about 30% of the time.

The PCR ran on 60 Vbeta and 13 Jbeta primers. Source study methods: Roughly 76 million unique TCR beta chains, about 11 million of them shared, were counted by a later analysis. Produced via immunoSEQ multiplex PCR; TCRdb's table is partial and in-frame only. V, J and clone size derive from that table, while D and trimming were established from the DNA sequence. The table has approximately 150,000 clones, around 85% seen once. The CDR3 has 14 residues. Trimming removed 1 base at V and 4 bases at J, with 10 bases between. Germline V gene sequence: CDR1 SGHAT, CDR2 FQNNGV. This rearrangement joins TRBV11-2 to TRBJ1-2; D unclear. Source material: PBMCs. The sequence was obtained from a male donor in good health and CMV-seronegative. CDR3 DNA sequence: TGTGCCAGCAGCTTAGGTTTGTTATCCTATGGCTACACCTTC. It is translated as CASSLGLLSYGYTF.